This T cell receptor (beta chain) originates from a study of long-term antiretroviral therapy in people with HIV (dated by TCRdb to between 2021 and 2024). Looking at the study overall: The earliest samples were collected approximately a decade before the 2015 WHO recommendation for immediate ART, a period when ART was typically delayed until CD4 counts fell. A retrospective serial study tested whether changes in peripheral blood TRB repertoire composition and diversity were associated with ART initiation and durable HIV suppression. Of the roughly 30 participants with HIV, approximately ten were female. Test extractions of a monoclonal T-cell line alongside 30 or so polyclonal samples showed no cross-contamination during QIAcube processing. A total of roughly 200 cryopreserved PBMC samples came from roughly 30 adults with confirmed HIV infection and were collected serially over a mean of about six years (range 1-12).

Inclusion was restricted to participants for whom at least one PBMC sample before ART initiation and at least two post-ART samples were available. Every participant with HIV received treatment in the United States of America. Before DNA extraction, cryopreserved samples containing 1-10 million PBMC were thawed and washed. At the time of the earliest PBMC sample, participants with HIV were aged between about 20 and 60 years. Each participant contributed PBMC samples from 1-4 timepoints before ART initiation and 2-8 timepoints after ART initiation, with a median of 7 samples. Serial HIV viral load, CD4+ T-cell count, ART history and demographic data were obtained for every participant. A Qiagen kit on a QIAcube was used to extract genomic DNA from unsorted PBMC, with samples processed in batches of 12. Points the paper makes about the study in general: Starting ART was linked to a significant rise in TRB diversity, yet even after long-term ART the diversity remained significantly lower than in transplant donor controls. Samples dated from the mid-2000s to the late 2010s, and the ART regimens used may be less effective than current ones. Because cell numbers in pre-ART samples were limited, unsorted PBMC were profiled instead of sorted CD4+ and CD8+ T cells. Limited PBMC availability meant only the TCR beta chain was sequenced, without alpha chain pairing. At every time point, the repertoire was dominated by expanded TRB clones first identified before ART initiation, although this dominance fluctuated and, in many PLHIV, declined after ART. HIV repertoires had narrower CDR3 length ranges than controls, and the network structure suggested an antigen-experienced repertoire that shifted only slightly toward naive after ART. Inferences about post-ART repertoire changes are limited because no data were available on ART adherence, viral resistance or therapy changes.

About this clone: No cognate antigen has been identified for it. No much larger clone is present one base from it, and per-base qualities are unavailable.

The CDR3 holds 18 amino acids from the cysteine to the phenylalanine. This entry keeps only the CDR3 DNA: 54 bases, framed from base 1. CDR1 is given as MDHEN and CDR2 as SYDVKM, both from the germline V gene. V loses 7 bases of germline sequence and J loses 6 bases, and the interval between the two ends is 29 bases. The immunoSEQ hsTCRB v3.0 assay was used at survey level resolution for TRB variable region sequencing. TRB sequencing targeted a depth of roughly 35,000-50,000 T-cell genomes per sample. An Illumina MiSeq with a v3 150-cycle kit was used to sequence the pooled TRB libraries. Per the authors' processing: Analysis of repertoires was carried out in R inside a reproducible Nextflow workflow spanning QC, data transformation and analysis. LymphoSeq2, an R package for AIRR-Seq data exploration, was used to implement custom analyses. After excluding a few samples that yielded fewer than 5000 total TRB sequences, roughly 190 HIV repertoires remained for analysis. Among the 170 to 200 HIV repertoires that were kept, 59 were collected before ART initiation and more than 120 were collected after ART initiation. Repertoires were downsampled to 5000 TRB nucleotide sequences, with summary statistics averaged over 100 downsampling iterations. Only TRB sequences with CDR3 regions of at least seven amino acids were retained for analysis. Diversity was assessed using a clonality score derived from Shannon entropy and using the Gini coefficient. In the repertoire networks, any two of the top 5000 CDR3 amino acid sequences were connected whenever the two sequences differed by an edit distance of one. Antigen specificity groups and MHC restriction were predicted for TRB CDR3 amino acid sequences with GLIPH2. To flag known CMV, EBV, HIV or tissue antigen associations, CDR3 amino acid sequences were matched against VDJdb and McPAS-TCR. Pre-ART, post-ART and control groups were compared with Wilcoxon signed-rank tests and Holm-Bonferroni correction. Drawn from immuneACCESS, this table holds only the in-frame rearrangements with V and J called that TCRdb kept. Clones are partly lost; checked studies trace under half to an unresolved V gene and leave the rest unexplained. D and trimming come from the DNA, and the V and J calls and clone size come from that table. For this sample the table gives around 19,000 clones, of which roughly 83% were detected only once. Of the sample, around 8.3% is held by the ten largest clones.

This TCR came from a woman between 40 and 50 years old with HIV. The chain couples TRBV28 to TRBJ2-3, with a weak D call of TRBD2 (6 bases match). The sequenced sample was unsorted PBMCs, obtained 1.2 years after starting antiretroviral therapy. The CDR3 sequence is CASTPRAGVAGREDTQYF. The DNA is TGTGCCAGCACCCCGAGGGCTGGGGTTGCGGGAAGGGAGGATACGCAGTATTTT.